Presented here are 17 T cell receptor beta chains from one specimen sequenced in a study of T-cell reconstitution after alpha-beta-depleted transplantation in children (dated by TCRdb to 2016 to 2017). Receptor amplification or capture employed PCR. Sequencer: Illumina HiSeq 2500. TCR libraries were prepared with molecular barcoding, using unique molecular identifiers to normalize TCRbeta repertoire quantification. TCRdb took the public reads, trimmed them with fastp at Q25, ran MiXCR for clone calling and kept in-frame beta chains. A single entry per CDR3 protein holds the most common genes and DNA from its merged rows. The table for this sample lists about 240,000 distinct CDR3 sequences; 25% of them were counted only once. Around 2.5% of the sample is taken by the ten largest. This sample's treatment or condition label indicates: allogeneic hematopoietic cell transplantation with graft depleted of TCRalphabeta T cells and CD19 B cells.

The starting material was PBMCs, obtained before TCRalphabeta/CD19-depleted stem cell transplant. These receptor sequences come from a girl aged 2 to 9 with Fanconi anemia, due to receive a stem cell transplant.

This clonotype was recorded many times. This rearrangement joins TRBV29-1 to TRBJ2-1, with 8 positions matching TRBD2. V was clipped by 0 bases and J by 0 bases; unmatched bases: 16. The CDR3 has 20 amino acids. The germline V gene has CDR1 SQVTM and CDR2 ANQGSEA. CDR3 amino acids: CSVEDPLAGGGSSSYNEQFF. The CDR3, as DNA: TGCAGCGTTGAAGATCCCCTAGCGGGCGGGGGGTCGAGCTCCTACAATGAGCAGTTCTTC.

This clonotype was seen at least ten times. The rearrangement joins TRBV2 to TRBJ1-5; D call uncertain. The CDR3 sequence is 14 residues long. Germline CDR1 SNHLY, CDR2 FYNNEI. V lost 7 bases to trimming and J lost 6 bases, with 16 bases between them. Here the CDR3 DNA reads TGTGCCAGCAACCCTCTACGTGGTGGTCAGCCCCAGCATTTT. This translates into CASNPLRGGQPQHF.

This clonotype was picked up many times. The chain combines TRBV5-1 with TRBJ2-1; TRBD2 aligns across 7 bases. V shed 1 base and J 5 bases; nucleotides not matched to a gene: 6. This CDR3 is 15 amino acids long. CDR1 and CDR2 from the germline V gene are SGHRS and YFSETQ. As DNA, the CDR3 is TGCGCCAGCAGCTTGATGGAGCGGGGTCACAATGAGCAGTTCTTC. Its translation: CASSLMERGHNEQFF. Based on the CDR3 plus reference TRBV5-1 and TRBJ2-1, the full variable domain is KAGVTQTPRYLIKTRGQQVTLSCSPISGHRSVSWYQQTPGQGLQFLFEYFSETQRNKGNFPGRFSGRQFSNSRSEMNVSTLELGDSALYLCASSLMERGHNEQFFGPGTRLTVL.

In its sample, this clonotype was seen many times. Here the CDR3 DNA reads TGCAGTGCTAGATATGCGACCGAGGGCCTTGCCTTGGTCGAGCAGTACTTC. This encodes CSARYATEGLALVEQYF. This chain uses TRBV20-1 with TRBJ2-7; perhaps TRBD2 as D (5 bases). The germline gives CDR1 DFQATT, CDR2 SNEGSKA (reference sequence). Between the trimmed V and J ends, which lost 2 bases and 6 bases, there was a span of 26 bases. The CDR3 totals 17 residues.

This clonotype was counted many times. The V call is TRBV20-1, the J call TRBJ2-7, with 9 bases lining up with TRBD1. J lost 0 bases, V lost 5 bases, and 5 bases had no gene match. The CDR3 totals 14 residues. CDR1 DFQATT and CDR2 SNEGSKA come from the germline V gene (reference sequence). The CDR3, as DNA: TGCAGTGCTGCACCGGGACAGGGCTCCTACGAGCAGTACTTC. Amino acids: CSAAPGQGSYEQYF.

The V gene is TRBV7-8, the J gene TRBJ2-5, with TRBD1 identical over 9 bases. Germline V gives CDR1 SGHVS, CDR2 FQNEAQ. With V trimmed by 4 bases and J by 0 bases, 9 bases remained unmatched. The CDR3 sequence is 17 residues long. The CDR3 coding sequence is TGTGCCAGCAGCTCCGGACAGGGGACCCCTTACCAAGAGACCCAGTACTTC. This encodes CASSSGQGTPYQETQYF.

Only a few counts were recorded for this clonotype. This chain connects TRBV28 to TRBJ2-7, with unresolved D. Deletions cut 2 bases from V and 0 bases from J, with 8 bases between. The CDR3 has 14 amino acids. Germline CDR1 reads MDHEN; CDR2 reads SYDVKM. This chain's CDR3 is CASSLDVSSYEQYF. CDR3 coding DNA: TGTGCCAGCAGTTTAGATGTGAGCTCCTACGAGCAGTACTTC.

The CDR3 DNA is TGTGCCAGCGCGGCAACGTATAACTATGGCTACACCTTC. This gives the protein CASAATYNYGYTF. The gene calls are TRBV6-4 and TRBJ1-2, with D uncertain. There are 13 residues in the CDR3. Trimming pared 8 bases from V and 1 base from J, leaving 11 bases between. CDR1 is MRHNA and CDR2 is SNTAGT in the germline V gene.

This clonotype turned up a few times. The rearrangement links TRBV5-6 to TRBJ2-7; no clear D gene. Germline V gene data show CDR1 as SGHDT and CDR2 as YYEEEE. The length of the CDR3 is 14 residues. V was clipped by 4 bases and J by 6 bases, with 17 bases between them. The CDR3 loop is CASSLPVATSEQYF. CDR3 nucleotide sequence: TGTGCCAGCAGCCTACCCGTTGCGACCAGCGAGCAGTACTTC. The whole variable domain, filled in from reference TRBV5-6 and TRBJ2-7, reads DAGVTQSPTHLIKTRGQQVTLRCSPKSGHDTVSWYQQALGQGPQFIFQYYEEEERQRGNFPDRFSGHQFPNYSSELNVNALLLGDSALYLCASSLPVATSEQYFGPGTRLTVT.

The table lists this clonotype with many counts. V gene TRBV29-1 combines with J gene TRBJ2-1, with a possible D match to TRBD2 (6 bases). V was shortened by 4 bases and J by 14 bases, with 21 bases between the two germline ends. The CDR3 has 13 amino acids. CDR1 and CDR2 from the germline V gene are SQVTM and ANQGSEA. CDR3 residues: CSVGSGVTGGKFF. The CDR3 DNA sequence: TGCAGCGTTGGGTCGGGGGTGACTGGCGGGAAGTTCTTC.

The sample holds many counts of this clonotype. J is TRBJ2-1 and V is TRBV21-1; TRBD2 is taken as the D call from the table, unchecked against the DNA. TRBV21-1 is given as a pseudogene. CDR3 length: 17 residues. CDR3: CASSKSPGRGGLNEQFF. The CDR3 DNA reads TGTGCCAGCAGCAAATCCCCCGGCAGGGGAGGGTTGAATGAGCAGTTCTTC.

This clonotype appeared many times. The CDR3 nucleotides are TGTGCCAGCAGTTGCATCCAGCCCCAGCATTTT. This gives the protein CASSCIQPQHF. The J gene is TRBJ1-5, the V gene TRBV6-7; unclear D gene. TRBV6-7 counts as an open reading frame of uncertain function. The CDR3 extends over 11 amino acids. V lost 4 bases and J lost 7, with 5 bases in between.

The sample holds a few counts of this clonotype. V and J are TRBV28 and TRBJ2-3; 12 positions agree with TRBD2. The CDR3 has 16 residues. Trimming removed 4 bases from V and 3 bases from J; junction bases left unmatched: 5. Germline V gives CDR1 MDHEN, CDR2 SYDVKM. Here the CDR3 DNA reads TGTGCCAGCAGTTCCCCTAGCGGGGGGGCAACAGATACGCAGTATTTT. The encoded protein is CASSSPSGGATDTQYF.

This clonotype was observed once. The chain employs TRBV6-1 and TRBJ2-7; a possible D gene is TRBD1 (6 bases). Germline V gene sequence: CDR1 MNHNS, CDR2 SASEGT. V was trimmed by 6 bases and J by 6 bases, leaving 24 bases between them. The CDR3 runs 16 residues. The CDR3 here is CASSPNPDWSRGEQYF. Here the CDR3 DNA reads TGTGCCAGCAGCCCCAACCCAGACTGGTCCAGGGGCGAGCAGTACTTC.

This CDR3 is CASSRRTGRLNTEAFF. CDR3 bases: TGTGCCAGCAGTCGACGGACAGGGAGACTGAACACTGAAGCTTTCTTT. The chain joins TRBV6-1 to TRBJ1-1, with 8 bases aligning to TRBD1. Looked up from germline, CDR1 is MNHNS and CDR2 is SASEGT. This CDR3 is built from 16 residues. V was clipped by 5 bases and J by 0 bases; unmatched bases: 8.

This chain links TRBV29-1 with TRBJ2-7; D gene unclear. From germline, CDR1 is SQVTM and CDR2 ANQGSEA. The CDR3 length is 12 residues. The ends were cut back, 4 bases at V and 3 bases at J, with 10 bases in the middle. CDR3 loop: CSVAKISYEQYF. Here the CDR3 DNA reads TGCAGCGTTGCCAAAATAAGCTACGAGCAGTACTTC.

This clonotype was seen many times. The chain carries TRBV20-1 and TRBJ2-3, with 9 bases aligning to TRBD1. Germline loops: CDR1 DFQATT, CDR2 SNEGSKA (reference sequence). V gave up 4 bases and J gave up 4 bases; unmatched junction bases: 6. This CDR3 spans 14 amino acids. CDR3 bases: TGCAGTGCTAACCAGGACAGGGGTCCAGATACGCAGTATTTT. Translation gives CSANQDRGPDTQYF.